A single sample is the source of the 30 T cell receptor beta chains below, sequenced in a study of cytomegalovirus exposure and HLA in healthy donors. The PCR used 60 Vbeta and 13 Jbeta primers. Sequenced by immunoSEQ multiplex PCR; TCRdb stores in-frame clones only, minus some. Here the sample spans roughly 200,000 clones, under 9.5% being singletons. Sequenced sample: PBMCs. The receptors derive from a woman aged 25 to 39 in good health and CMV-seropositive.

Here the CDR3 DNA reads TGCGCCAGCATAAGTTCCGGAGGACTAGCGGGAGGAAATACGCAGTATTTT. It encodes CASISSGGLAGGNTQYF. The rearrangement joins TRBV10-1 to TRBJ2-3; 14 positions agree with TRBD2. This CDR3 is 17 amino acids long. Germline assignment: CDR1 WNHNN and CDR2 SYGVQD (reference sequence). V shed 7 bases and J 7 bases; nucleotides not matched to a gene: 13.

This clone was seen a few times. The chain recombines TRBV25-1 with TRBJ2-7; D is perhaps TRBD2 (7 bases). Germline CDR1 and CDR2: MGHDK and SYGVNS. Trimming shortened V by 0 bases and J by 6 bases, and 12 bases separated the two germline ends. The CDR3 runs 14 residues. CDR3: CASSEYSGEGEQYF. CDR3 coding DNA: TGTGCCAGCAGTGAATATTCAGGGGAGGGCGAGCAGTACTTC.

In its sample, this clone was seen a few times. The V call is TRBV6-1, the J call TRBJ1-1, with a weak D call TRBD1 (6 bases). V dropped 5 bases and J dropped 1 base, with 14 bases sitting between them. Per germline, CDR1 MNHNS and CDR2 SASEGT. This CDR3 comprises 15 residues. CDR3 sequence (DNA): TGTGCCAGCAGTAGAATCAGGGGCGGGAACACTGAAGCTTTCTTT. Translation gives CASSRIRGGNTEAFF.

The table lists this clone with a few counts. The chain employs TRBV5-1 and TRBJ2-2; a weak D match, TRBD1 (6 bases). Trimming removed 0 bases from V and 1 base from J, with 13 bases in between. Germline V gene data show CDR1 as SGHRS and CDR2 as YFSETQ. This CDR3 comprises 17 residues. CDR3 sequence reads: CASSLDPNRVNTGELFF. In DNA, the CDR3 is TGCGCCAGCAGCTTGGATCCCAACAGGGTGAACACCGGGGAGCTGTTTTTT.

This clone was found a few times. The J gene is TRBJ2-6, the V gene TRBV14; 10 positions match TRBD1. In germline, CDR1 is SGHDN, CDR2 FVKESK. J lost 4 bases, V lost 4 bases, and 7 bases had no gene match. The CDR3 sequence is 17 residues long. The CDR3 sequence is CASSPRQGASGANVLTF. The DNA for the CDR3 is TGTGCCAGCAGCCCACGACAGGGGGCAAGCGGGGCCAACGTCCTGACTTTC.

The chain employs TRBV5-1 and TRBJ2-7; 15 nucleotides agree with TRBD2. J gave up 2 bases and V 0 bases, and 0 bases lay outside the gene matches. The CDR3 is 16 amino acids. Germline V gives CDR1 SGHRS, CDR2 YFSETQ. The CDR3 nucleotides read TGCGCCAGCAGCTTGGGGACTAGCGGGAGGGCCTACGAGCAGTACTTC. Amino acid sequence: CASSLGTSGRAYEQYF.

The CDR3 DNA sequence: TGTGCCAGCAGTACGAGGGGTACGATGAGGGGGAGATACAATGAGCAGTTCTTC. Encoded protein: CASSTRGTMRGRYNEQFF. The chain combines TRBV27 with TRBJ2-1; possible D gene TRBD1, 6 bases. Deletions cut 5 bases from V and 4 bases from J, with 24 bases between. The CDR3 runs 18 residues. Germline-derived CDR1 and CDR2 are MNHEY and SMNVEV (reference sequence).

The chain uses TRBV7-9 and TRBJ1-4; D gene uncertain. The germline V and J ends were trimmed by 5 bases and 6 bases, with 10 bases remaining between them. Germline CDR1 reads SEHNR; CDR2 reads FQNEAQ (reference sequence). The CDR3 runs to 13 residues. CDR3 residues: CASSRAKDEKLFF. The CDR3 DNA sequence: TGTGCCAGCAGCCGAGCGAAGGATGAAAAACTGTTTTTT.

This chain connects TRBV10-1 to TRBJ2-7, with TRBD2 as a possible D gene (5 bases). The germline V gene has CDR1 WNHNN and CDR2 SYGVQD (reference sequence). The CDR3 runs to 15 residues. V lost 2 bases to trimming and J lost 4 bases, with 15 bases between them. Here the CDR3 DNA reads TGCGCCAGCAGTGAGAGTGCAAGAGCGGTATACGAGCAGTACTTC. Translation gives CASSESARAVYEQYF.

The V and J genes are TRBV5-1 and TRBJ1-2, with a possible D match to TRBD1 (6 bases). Trimming shortened V by 0 bases and J by 8 bases, and 11 bases separated the two germline ends. Germline V gene lookup returns CDR1 SGHRS and CDR2 YFSETQ. The CDR3 length is 13 residues. CDR3 amino acids: CASSLGGGEGYTF. The CDR3 DNA reads as TGCGCCAGCAGCTTGGGTGGGGGCGAGGGCTACACCTTC.

CDR3 nucleotides: TGCGCCAGCAGCTCTGGGGGAGGGTATCGAGCAGATACGCAGTATTTT. This codes for CASSSGGGYRADTQYF. V gene TRBV5-1 combines with J gene TRBJ2-3; 7 nucleotides agree with TRBD2. CDR3 length: 16 amino acids. The germline V gene encodes CDR1 SGHRS and CDR2 YFSETQ. V was clipped by 3 bases and J by 4 bases; unmatched bases: 11.

This chain joins TRBV5-1 and TRBJ2-1; no clear D. This CDR3 has 13 amino acids. The V end was cut by 4 bases, the J end by 5 bases, with 10 bases between. Germline V CDR1 and CDR2: SGHRS, YFSETQ. This CDR3 is CASSPGPNNEQFF. The DNA for the CDR3 is TGCGCCAGCAGCCCGGGTCCAAACAATGAGCAGTTCTTC.

The chain links TRBV5-1 to TRBJ2-7; 8 bases align to TRBD2. This CDR3 has 14 residues. Losses at the gene ends were 3 bases for V and 2 bases for J; bases not matched to a gene: 4. Germline CDR1 and CDR2: SGHRS and YFSETQ. CDR3 sequence reads: CASSSLAGTYEQYF. Written as DNA, the CDR3 is TGCGCCAGCAGCTCCTTAGCGGGAACCTACGAGCAGTACTTC.

There are a few counts of this clone. J is TRBJ2-5 and V is TRBV29-1; D might be TRBD1 (5 bases). From germline, CDR1 is SQVTM and CDR2 ANQGSEA. This CDR3 contains 12 residues. V lost 4 bases to trimming and J lost 5 bases, with 11 bases between them. This CDR3 reads CSVVRDEETQYF. DNA of the CDR3: TGCAGCGTTGTCAGGGATGAGGAGACCCAGTACTTC.

V gene TRBV6-1 combines with J gene TRBJ2-7; 7 nucleotides line up with TRBD1. V dropped 1 base and J dropped 3; count of bases not matched to a gene: 6. This CDR3 is 15 amino acids long. Per the germline V gene, CDR1 is MNHNS and CDR2 is SASEGT. The CDR3 DNA is TGTGCCAGCAGTGAAGGGACAGGCTTTCTCTACGAGCAGTACTTC. It specifies CASSEGTGFLYEQYF.

This clone was recorded a few times. The J gene is TRBJ1-1, the V gene TRBV5-1; D unresolved. The CDR3 consists of 14 residues. V lost 0 bases and J lost 0, with 6 bases in between. Germline CDR1 is SGHRS and CDR2 is YFSETQ. The CDR3 region has the DNA TGCGCCAGCAGCTTGGACACGTTGAACACTGAAGCTTTCTTT. As protein: CASSLDTLNTEAFF.

This clone was seen a handful of times. The chain recombines TRBV5-4 with TRBJ1-2; 8 bases map to TRBD1. Trimming removed 2 bases from V and 4 bases from J; junction bases left unmatched: 7. Per the germline V gene, CDR1 is SGHNT and CDR2 is YYREEE (reference sequence). The CDR3 consists of 15 residues. CDR3 sequence reads: CASSLVTGTGYGYTF. The CDR3 DNA follows: TGTGCCAGCAGCTTAGTAACAGGGACAGGCTATGGCTACACCTTC.

The chain links TRBV5-1 to TRBJ1-4; D is uncertain. Germline-derived CDR1 and CDR2 are SGHRS and YFSETQ. Trimming took off 2 bases at V and 5 bases at J, with 10 bases between the two ends. This CDR3 is built from 14 residues. The CDR3 DNA sequence: TGCGCCAGCAGCTTTCTCGGGAGGAATGAAAAACTGTTTTTT. Translation: CASSFLGRNEKLFF.

This clone was seen a few times. The rearrangement joins TRBV10-2 to TRBJ2-7, with 8 nucleotides matching TRBD2. Germline CDR1 WSHSY, CDR2 SAAADI. The trim removed 0 bases at V and 2 bases at J, leaving 3 bases unmatched. The CDR3 loop spans 15 amino acids. In DNA, the CDR3 is TGCGCCAGCAGTGAGTCTAGCGGGATGGCCTACGAGCAGTACTTC. It encodes CASSESSGMAYEQYF.

The sample holds a few counts of this clone. CDR3 coding DNA: TGCGCCAGCAGTAGAGTTAGGGCGGGAGTTTCCTACAATGAGCAGTTCTTC. It is translated as CASSRVRAGVSYNEQFF. This sequence joins TRBV4-1 and TRBJ2-1; the match to TRBD2 covers 7 bases. The CDR3 length is 17 residues. V lost 6 bases, J lost 1 base, and 12 bases stayed unmatched. Germline V gene lookup returns CDR1 MGHRA and CDR2 YSYEKL.

The rearrangement joins TRBV5-1 to TRBJ2-7, with D unclear. CDR1 is SGHRS and CDR2 is YFSETQ in the germline V gene. V was clipped by 4 bases and J by 3 bases, with 17 bases between them. The CDR3 has 15 amino acids. DNA of the CDR3: TGCGCCAGCAGCCCCGGGTTCCAAAACGGCTACGAGCAGTACTTC. Translated: CASSPGFQNGYEQYF. Looking up the rest from reference TRBV5-1 and TRBJ2-7 gives the full variable domain: KAGVTQTPRYLIKTRGQQVTLSCSPISGHRSVSWYQQTPGQGLQFLFEYFSETQRNKGNFPGRFSGRQFSNSRSEMNVSTLELGDSALYLCASSPGFQNGYEQYFGPGTRLTVT.

The rearrangement uses TRBV6-5 and TRBJ1-2, with TRBD1 matching over 7 bases. The CDR3 sequence is 15 residues long. Germline trimming cut 5 bases from V and 3 bases from J; bases unmatched to any gene: 9. Germline loops: CDR1 MNHEY, CDR2 SVGAGI. This CDR3 is CASSTRGRGDYGYTF. The CDR3 nucleotides read TGTGCCAGCAGTACTAGGGGGCGAGGGGACTATGGCTACACCTTC.

This chain connects TRBV7-9 to TRBJ2-1; D gene uncertain. The germline V gene has CDR1 SEHNR and CDR2 FQNEAQ (reference sequence). Between the trimmed V and J ends, which lost 5 bases and 8 bases, there was a span of 16 bases. The CDR3 spans 14 residues. CDR3 residues: CASSATVQAHEQFF. In DNA, the CDR3 is TGTGCCAGCAGCGCAACCGTTCAGGCCCATGAGCAGTTCTTC. The whole variable domain, filled in from reference TRBV7-9 and TRBJ2-1, reads DTGVSQNPRHKITKRGQNVTFRCDPISEHNRLYWYRQTLGQGPEFLTYFQNEAQLEKSRLLSDRFSAERPKGSFSTLEIQRTEQGDSAMYLCASSATVQAHEQFFGPGTRLTVL.

This clone appeared a few times. The chain is built from TRBV5-1 and TRBJ2-2, with TRBD2 identical over 9 bases. The germline gives CDR1 SGHRS, CDR2 YFSETQ. The CDR3 covers 16 residues. V lost 5 bases and J lost 5; bases outside the gene matches: 10. The CDR3 DNA reads as TGCGCCAGCAGGAGGGGGCTAGCGGGACAAACCGGGGAGCTGTTTTTT. Translated, it gives CASRRGLAGQTGELFF.

This rearrangement joins TRBV6-1 to TRBJ2-2, with TRBD1 matching over 10 bases. The CDR3 has 16 residues. The V gene end was trimmed by 4 bases and the J gene end by 4 bases; junction bases not matched to a gene: 6. Looked up from germline, CDR1 is MNHNS and CDR2 is SASEGT. The CDR3 DNA follows: TGTGCCAGCAGTGTAGACAGGGGGCGTGTCACCGGGGAGCTGTTTTTT. This translates into CASSVDRGRVTGELFF.

The sample holds a few counts of this clone. The V call is TRBV30, the J call TRBJ1-5; tentatively, D is TRBD1 (6 bases). Trimming removed 2 bases at V and 0 bases at J, with 8 bases between. Germline CDR1 reads GTSNPN; CDR2 reads SVGIG (reference sequence). The CDR3 runs to 14 residues. The CDR3 nucleotides are TGTGCCTGGAGTCGGACAGTTAGCAATCAGCCCCAGCATTTT. Amino acids: CAWSRTVSNQPQHF.

This clone appeared a few times. The J gene is TRBJ1-5, the V gene TRBV19, with 8 bases identical to TRBD1. CDR3 length equals 16 residues. Germline CDR1 and CDR2: LNHDA and SQIVND (reference sequence). V was pared by 6 bases and J by 3 bases, with 10 bases of the junction left unmatched. The CDR3 sequence: CASSFIGQGFNQPQHF. The CDR3 DNA reads TGTGCCAGTAGCTTTATCGGACAGGGATTCAATCAGCCCCAGCATTTT.

The chain has TRBV2 and TRBJ1-1; 9 bases are shared with TRBD1. The CDR3 runs to 14 residues. V gave up 6 bases and J gave up 2 bases; unmatched junction bases: 4. From germline, CDR1 is SNHLY and CDR2 FYNNEI. CDR3 sequence reads: CASRGQGLNTEAFF. The CDR3 DNA reads TGTGCCAGCAGGGGACAGGGATTAAACACTGAAGCTTTCTTT. Supplemented by reference TRBV2 and TRBJ1-1, the full variable domain reads EPEVTQTPSHQVTQMGQEVILRCVPISNHLYFYWYRQILGQKVEFLVSFYNNEISEKSEIFDDQFSVERPDGSNFTLKIRSTKLEDSAMYFCASRGQGLNTEAFFGQGTRLTVV.

The gene calls are TRBV7-3 and TRBJ2-5, with 13 bases lining up with TRBD2. Germline-derived CDR1 and CDR2 are SGHTA and FQGTGA. V shed 0 bases, J shed 4 bases, and the junction held 8 bases outside the gene matches. CDR3 length equals 18 residues. CDR3 sequence reads: CASSLTPRLAGGGETQYF. The CDR3 DNA sequence: TGTGCCAGCAGCTTAACCCCTAGACTAGCGGGAGGTGGAGAGACCCAGTACTTC.

This clone turned up a few times. This rearrangement joins TRBV9 to TRBJ1-2, with a possible D match to TRBD1 (6 bases). V lost 6 bases, J lost 8 bases, and 17 bases lay in between. Germline loops: CDR1 SGDLS, CDR2 YYNGEE. There are 13 residues in the CDR3. In nucleotides, the CDR3 is TGTGCCAGCACCGAGGGGGGGGCGCGAGGCTACACCTTC. Translated: CASTEGGARGYTF.